Each of the 2 T cell receptor beta chains below was sequenced from the same sample in a study of blood T cell repertoires in COVID-19 (dated by TCRdb to 2018 to 2020). To prepare the library, the immunoSEQ multiplex PCR assay was applied. TCRdb obtained this table from immuneACCESS and retained in-frame rearrangements with V and J assigned. These tables miss some clones; where compared with another copy, unresolved V genes account for less than half of the shortfall, and the remainder is unexplained. The sample table lists under 65,000 clones, more than 60% of them with a count of one. The ten largest clones take up about 14% of the sample. Sequencing was done on a sample of peripheral blood. These receptors were taken from a woman in her seventies with acute or convalescent COVID-19.

The rearrangement joins TRBV5-1 to TRBJ2-5, with 7 bases matching TRBD1. V lost 0 bases to trimming and J lost 5 bases; unmatched junction nucleotides: 7. Germline assignment: CDR1 SGHRS and CDR2 YFSETQ. The CDR3 totals 15 residues. The CDR3 bases are TGCGCCAGCAGCTTGGAGCCTAGGGGGCCGGAGACCCAGTACTTC. Its translation: CASSLEPRGPETQYF.

There are a few counts of this clone. The chain recombines TRBV14 with TRBJ1-1; D is unclear. The CDR3 runs to 15 residues. Trimming took 1 base from V and 0 from J, leaving 9 bases between them. Germline CDR1 is SGHDN and CDR2 is FVKESK. The CDR3 DNA is TGTGCCAGCAGCCAAGTTCGACTGATGAACACTGAAGCTTTCTTT. Translation gives CASSQVRLMNTEAFF.